This TCR beta chain was recorded in a study of OX40 agonist ivuxolimab in advanced cancers. Background on the study: The study gave patients intravenous ivuxolimab at 0.01 to 10 mg/kg every 2 weeks. The dose-escalation cohort had hepatocellular carcinoma, melanoma, renal cell or head and neck cancer.

Notes on this clone: Its antigen remains unidentified.

Some clones are missing from TCRdb's copy, which holds only in-frame ones; the method was immunoSEQ multiplex PCR. The sample carries approximately 61,000 clones, 65% to 85% recorded once. Overall study findings and caveats: Near-lowest levels of clonal expansion characterized partial responders at 0.1-3.0 mg/kg. By week 6 at 0.1 to 3.0 mg/kg, blood CD4+ and CD8+ T cells had expanded clonally.

The source of this sequence is an adult with an advanced solid tumor such as melanoma, head and neck, liver or kidney cancer. The source material was CD4+ or CD8+ T cells sorted from blood, sampled in a trial of the OX40 agonist ivuxolimab.

As DNA, the CDR3 is TGTGCCAGCAGCGTAGATCCAGACCAAGAGACCCAGTACTTC. Translated, it gives CASSVDPDQETQYF. The chain is built from TRBV9 and TRBJ2-5; D unclear. CDR3 length: 14 amino acids. From germline, CDR1 is SGDLS and CDR2 YYNGEE. V was clipped by 0 bases and J by 0 bases, with 6 bases between them.